This T cell receptor (beta chain) was identified during a study of T-cell reconstitution after alpha-beta-depleted transplantation in children. Study-wide results and caveats: Counts and diversity of T cells one year after transplant came mostly from newly produced T cells. It was surviving recipient T cells and thymic progenitors that gave some patients high TCRbeta diversity at day 60. Where alpha-beta T cells came from about two months after transplant was reportedly several hundred expanded graft clones.

V lost 4 bases to trimming and J lost 1 base; unmatched junction nucleotides: 5. From germline, CDR1 is SGDLS and CDR2 YYNGEE. CDR3 size: 14 residues. As for this clonotype: Its antigen is not known.

As it was prepared, the TCRbeta library received unique molecular identifiers. TCRdb passed the PCR reads through MiXCR, listing each CDR3 protein once. The sample has a few hundred thousand distinct CDR3 sequences; 10% to 15% are singletons. This clonotype originated in a male patient under 18 who had a stem cell transplant for acute myeloid leukemia, so the T cells may come from the graft donor. Sequenced material: PBMCs, mostly from graft donor cells, taken 360 days after TCRalphabeta/CD19-depleted stem cell transplant. The chain employs TRBV9 and TRBJ2-7; 7 bases are a match to TRBD2. The CDR3 sequence: CASSPMGGSYEQYF. CDR3 in DNA: TGTGCCAGCAGCCCGATGGGGGGGTCCTACGAGCAGTACTTC.